One sample yielded the 8 T cell receptor beta chains listed below, sequenced in a study of T cells in localized non-small cell lung cancer. The table came from immunoSEQ multiplex PCR; TCRdb's copy has only in-frame clones and leaves some out. The sample consists of 10,000 to 12,000 clones, roughly half of them appearing once. Sequencing used lymph node tissue, obtained before any cancer treatment. The source is a woman aged 35 to 70 with stage II squamous cell lung carcinoma.

This clone came up once. The J gene is TRBJ2-7, the V gene TRBV19, with D maybe TRBD1 (5 bases). Per germline, CDR1 LNHDA and CDR2 SQIVND (reference sequence). This CDR3 is built from 12 residues. V was shortened by 5 bases and J by 3 bases, with 8 bases between the two germline ends. The CDR3 is CASSGQGYEQYF. Here the CDR3 DNA reads TGTGCCAGTAGTGGGCAGGGCTACGAGCAGTACTTC. Full variable domain (remainder filled in from reference TRBV19 and TRBJ2-7): DGGITQSPKYLFRKEGQNVTLSCEQNLNHDAMYWYRQDPGQGLRLIYYSQIVNDFQKGDIAEGYSVSREKKESFPLTVTSAQKNPTAFYLCASSGQGYEQYFGPGTRLTVT.

A few counts support this clone. The chain joins TRBV6-8 to TRBJ1-3; 7 bases fit TRBD1. The CDR3 is 15 amino acids. Germline CDR1 is MNHGY and CDR2 is SAAAGT. J gave up 0 bases and V 6 bases, and 5 bases lay outside the gene matches. The CDR3 nucleotides read TGTGCCAGCAGAGGGGACAGTTTCTCTGGAAACACCATATATTTT. Its translation: CASRGDSFSGNTIYF.

The chain uses TRBV18 and TRBJ1-1, with 8 bases fitting TRBD1. Germline values: CDR1 KGHSH, CDR2 LQKENI. V shed 2 bases, J shed 5 bases, and the junction held 4 bases outside the gene matches. The CDR3 sequence is 14 residues long. The chain's CDR3 is CASSPDRGPTEAFF. CDR3 in DNA: TGTGCCAGCTCACCAGACAGGGGACCAACTGAAGCTTTCTTT. The full variable domain, in which reference TRBV18 and TRBJ1-1 provide the parts outside the CDR3, is NAGVMQNPRHLVRRRGQEARLRCSPMKGHSHVYWYRQLPEEGLKFMVYLQKENIIDESGMPKERFSAEFPKEGPSILRIQQVVRGDSAAYFCASSPDRGPTEAFFGQGTRLTVV.

This clone has a handful of counts. The chain employs TRBV6-1 and TRBJ2-7; perhaps TRBD1 as D (6 bases). Germline CDR1 is MNHNS and CDR2 is SASEGT. The CDR3 covers 15 residues. V gave up 0 bases and J gave up 2 bases, with 11 bases separating them. The chain's CDR3 is CASSEAGDNTYEQYF. The CDR3 nucleotides are TGTGCCAGCAGTGAAGCAGGGGACAACACCTACGAGCAGTACTTC.

The chain employs TRBV28 and TRBJ1-6; TRBD1 matches 9 bases. The CDR3 contains 17 residues. CDR1 and CDR2 (germline): MDHEN, SYDVKM. The V and J ends lost 0 bases and 0 bases, in that order; junction bases with no gene match: 0. The CDR3 DNA reads TGTGCCAGCAGTTTATGGGACAGGGGCTCCTATAATTCACCCCTCCACTTT. It is translated as CASSLWDRGSYNSPLHF.

The chain couples TRBV5-1 to TRBJ1-3; 7 bases match TRBD1. The CDR3 is 17 amino acids. Germline loops: CDR1 SGHRS, CDR2 YFSETQ. The junction had 8 bases not matched to a gene; V was cut back by 0 bases and J by 2 bases. In DNA form, the CDR3 reads TGCGCCAGCAGCTTGGACAATCCGACAGGGACTGGAAACACCATATATTTT. This codes for CASSLDNPTGTGNTIYF.

The chain has TRBV14 and TRBJ1-5, with 10 bases fitting TRBD1. After removal of 0 bases from V and 9 bases from J, the junction contained 8 bases not matched to a gene. This CDR3 spans 16 amino acids. Germline lookup yields CDR1 SGHDN and CDR2 FVKESK. CDR3 loop: CASSQEGQGSRGPQHF. The CDR3 nucleotides read TGTGCCAGCAGCCAAGAGGGACAGGGGTCAAGAGGGCCCCAGCATTTT.

V is TRBV19 and J is TRBJ1-1; the match to TRBD1 covers 8 bases. Germline V gene lookup returns CDR1 LNHDA and CDR2 SQIVND (reference sequence). V lost 3 bases, J lost 10 bases, and 10 bases stayed unmatched. CDR3 length equals 14 residues. The CDR3 reads CASSMVQTGARAFF. The DNA of the CDR3 is TGTGCCAGTAGTATGGTGCAGACAGGGGCCAGAGCTTTCTTT.